The present TCR beta chain was sequenced within a study of blood T cell repertoires in COVID-19. Study-wide background: The analysed material was cDNA or gDNA that came from T cells, B-cell-depleted T cells, or PBMCs.

Individuals aged roughly 18 to 95 years were recruited from fewer than 30 US areas. The germline V gene has CDR1 SGHRS and CDR2 YFSETQ. Losses at the gene ends were 4 bases for V and 1 base for J; bases not matched to a gene: 4. The CDR3 consists of 15 residues. Sequencing was performed with immunoSEQ multiplex PCR; in TCRdb, only in-frame clones are kept and a portion is missing. The data hold 200,000 to 300,000 clones, with 86% observed a single time. The origin of this receptor is a woman between 18 and 29 years old who had recovered from COVID-19. The J gene is TRBJ2-2, the V gene TRBV5-1, with 7 bases fitting TRBD1. Sequencing was carried out using PBMCs or T cells enriched from blood (not recorded which). The CDR3 is CASSQNRGNTGELFF. As DNA, the CDR3 is TGCGCCAGCAGCCAAAACAGGGGGAACACCGGGGAGCTGTTTTTT.